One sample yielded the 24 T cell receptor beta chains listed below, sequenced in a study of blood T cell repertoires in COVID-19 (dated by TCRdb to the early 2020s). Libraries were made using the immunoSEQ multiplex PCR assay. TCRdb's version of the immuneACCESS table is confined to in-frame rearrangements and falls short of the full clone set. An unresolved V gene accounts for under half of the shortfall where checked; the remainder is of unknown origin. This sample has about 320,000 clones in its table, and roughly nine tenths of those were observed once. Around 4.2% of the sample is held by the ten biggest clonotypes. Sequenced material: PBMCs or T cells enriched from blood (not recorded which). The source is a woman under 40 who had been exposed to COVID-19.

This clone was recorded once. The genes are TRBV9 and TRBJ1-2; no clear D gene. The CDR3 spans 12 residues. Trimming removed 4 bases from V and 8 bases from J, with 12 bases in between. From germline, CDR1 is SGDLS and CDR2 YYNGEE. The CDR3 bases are TGTGCCAGCAGCCCCGGGCCGGGGGGCTACACCTTC. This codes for CASSPGPGGYTF.

CDR3 sequence (DNA): TGCGCCAGCAGTTCCGCCGGACTAGGGTACGAGCAGTACTTC. Translating gives CASSSAGLGYEQYF. This chain uses TRBV5-1 with TRBJ2-7, with 7 nucleotides matching TRBD2. This CDR3 comprises 14 residues. Germline V lookup: CDR1 SGHRS, CDR2 YFSETQ. V was pared by 5 bases and J by 4 bases, with 9 bases of the junction left unmatched.

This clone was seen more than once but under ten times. The CDR3 spells CASSQDRGRGDTF. DNA of the CDR3: TGCGCCAGCAGCCAAGATAGGGGCAGGGGAGACACCTTC. The chain uses TRBV4-1 and TRBJ1-2; the D gene is possibly TRBD1 (6 bases). The CDR3 is 13 residues long. Trimming removed 0 bases from V and 12 bases from J, with 14 bases in between. Germline V lookup: CDR1 MGHRA, CDR2 YSYEKL.

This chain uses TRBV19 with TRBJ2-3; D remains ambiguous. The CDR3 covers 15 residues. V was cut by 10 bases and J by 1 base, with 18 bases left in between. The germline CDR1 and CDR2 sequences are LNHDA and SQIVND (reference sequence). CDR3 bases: TGTGCCACCCGCGCCGATCTTATCCGCACAGATACGCAGTATTTT. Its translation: CATRADLIRTDTQYF.

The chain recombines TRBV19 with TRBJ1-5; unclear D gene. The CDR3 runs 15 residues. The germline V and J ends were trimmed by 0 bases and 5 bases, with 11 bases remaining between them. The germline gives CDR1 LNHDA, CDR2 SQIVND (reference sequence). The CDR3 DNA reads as TGTGCCAGTAGTATAGATGGGGAGTTTCATCAGCCCCAGCATTTT. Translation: CASSIDGEFHQPQHF.

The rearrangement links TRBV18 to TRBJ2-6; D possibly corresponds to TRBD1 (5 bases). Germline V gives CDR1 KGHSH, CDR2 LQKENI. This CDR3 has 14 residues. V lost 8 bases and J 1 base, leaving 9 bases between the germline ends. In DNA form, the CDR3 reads TGTGCCAGCCACCAGGGATCTGGGGCCAACGTCCTGACTTTC. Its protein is CASHQGSGANVLTF.

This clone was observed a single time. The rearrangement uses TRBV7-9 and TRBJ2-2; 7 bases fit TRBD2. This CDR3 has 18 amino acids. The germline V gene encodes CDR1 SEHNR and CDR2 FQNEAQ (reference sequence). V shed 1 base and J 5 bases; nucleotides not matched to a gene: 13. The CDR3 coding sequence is TGTGCCAGCAGCTTAGGGTACCGGGACTACGACATTACCGGGGAGCTGTTTTTT. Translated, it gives CASSLGYRDYDITGELFF.

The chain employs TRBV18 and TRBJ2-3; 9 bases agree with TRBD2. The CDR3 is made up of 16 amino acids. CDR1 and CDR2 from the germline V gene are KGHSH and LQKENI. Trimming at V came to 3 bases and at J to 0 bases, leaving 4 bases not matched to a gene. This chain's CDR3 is CASSPLAGTSTDTQYF. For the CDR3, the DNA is TGTGCCAGCTCACCTCTAGCGGGAACTAGCACAGATACGCAGTATTTT.

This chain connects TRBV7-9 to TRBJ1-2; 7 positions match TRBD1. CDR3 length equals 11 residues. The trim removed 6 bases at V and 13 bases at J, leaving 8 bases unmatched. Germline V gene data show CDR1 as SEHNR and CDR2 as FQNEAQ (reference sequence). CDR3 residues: CASRGQVEVTF. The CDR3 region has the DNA TGTGCCAGCAGAGGACAGGTCGAAGTCACCTTC. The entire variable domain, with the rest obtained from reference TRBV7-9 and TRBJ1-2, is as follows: DTGVSQNPRHKITKRGQNVTFRCDPISEHNRLYWYRQTLGQGPEFLTYFQNEAQLEKSRLLSDRFSAERPKGSFSTLEIQRTEQGDSAMYLCASRGQVEVTFGSGTRLTVV.

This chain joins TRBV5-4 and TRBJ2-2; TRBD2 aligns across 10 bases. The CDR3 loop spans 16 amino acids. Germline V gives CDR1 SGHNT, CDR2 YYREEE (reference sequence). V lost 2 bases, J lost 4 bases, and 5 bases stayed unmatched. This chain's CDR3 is CASSFKRGGITGELFF. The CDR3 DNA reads TGTGCCAGCAGCTTCAAGCGGGGGGGCATCACCGGGGAGCTGTTTTTT.

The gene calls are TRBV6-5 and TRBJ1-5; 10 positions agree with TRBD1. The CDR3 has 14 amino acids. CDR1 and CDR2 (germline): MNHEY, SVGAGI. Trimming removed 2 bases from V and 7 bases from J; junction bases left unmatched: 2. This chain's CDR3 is CASSYGTGVQPQHF. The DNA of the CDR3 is TGTGCCAGCAGTTACGGGACAGGGGTGCAGCCCCAGCATTTT.

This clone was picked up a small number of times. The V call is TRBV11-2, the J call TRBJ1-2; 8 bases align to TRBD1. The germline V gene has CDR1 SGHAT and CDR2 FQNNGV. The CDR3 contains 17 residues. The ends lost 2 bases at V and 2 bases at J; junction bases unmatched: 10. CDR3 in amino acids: CASSLTDRGNRNYGYTF. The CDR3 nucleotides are TGTGCCAGCAGCTTAACCGACAGGGGTAATAGGAACTATGGCTACACCTTC.

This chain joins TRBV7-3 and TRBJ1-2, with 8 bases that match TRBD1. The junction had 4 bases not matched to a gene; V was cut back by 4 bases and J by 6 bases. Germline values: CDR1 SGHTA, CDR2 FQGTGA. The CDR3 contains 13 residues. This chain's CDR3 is CASSYGQGDGYTF. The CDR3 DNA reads TGTGCCAGCAGCTACGGACAGGGTGATGGCTACACCTTC.

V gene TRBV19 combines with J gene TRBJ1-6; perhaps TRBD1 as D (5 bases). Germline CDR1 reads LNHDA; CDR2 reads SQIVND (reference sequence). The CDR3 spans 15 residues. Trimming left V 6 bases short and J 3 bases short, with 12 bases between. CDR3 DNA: TGTGCCAGTAGATCCGACAGCTTCTATAATTCACCCCTCCACTTT. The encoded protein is CASRSDSFYNSPLHF.

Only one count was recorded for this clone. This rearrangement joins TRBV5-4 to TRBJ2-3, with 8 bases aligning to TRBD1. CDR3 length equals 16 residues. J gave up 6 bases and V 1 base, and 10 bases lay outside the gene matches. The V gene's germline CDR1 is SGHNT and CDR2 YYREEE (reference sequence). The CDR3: CASSLLGDQGADTQYF. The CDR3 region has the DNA TGTGCCAGCAGCTTGCTAGGGGACCAGGGGGCGGATACGCAGTATTTT.

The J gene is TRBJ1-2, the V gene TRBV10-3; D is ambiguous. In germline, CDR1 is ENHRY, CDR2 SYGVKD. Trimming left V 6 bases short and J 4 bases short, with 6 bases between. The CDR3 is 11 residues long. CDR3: CAISAGYGYTF. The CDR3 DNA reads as TGTGCCATCAGCGCCGGCTATGGCTACACCTTC.

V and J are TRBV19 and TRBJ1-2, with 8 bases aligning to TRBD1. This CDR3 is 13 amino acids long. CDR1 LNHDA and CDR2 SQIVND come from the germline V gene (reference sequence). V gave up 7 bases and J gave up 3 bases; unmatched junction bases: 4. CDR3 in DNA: TGTGCCAGTACTGAGGACAGGGACTATGGCTACACCTTC. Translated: CASTEDRDYGYTF.

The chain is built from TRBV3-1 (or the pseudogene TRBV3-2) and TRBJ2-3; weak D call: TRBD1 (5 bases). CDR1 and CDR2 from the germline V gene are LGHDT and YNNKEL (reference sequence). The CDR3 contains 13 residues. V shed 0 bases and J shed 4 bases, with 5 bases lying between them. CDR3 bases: TGTGCCAGCAGCCAAGAGGGGCCAGATACGCAGTATTTT. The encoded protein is CASSQEGPDTQYF.

The CDR3 bases are TGTGCTAGTGGTACCCCCCCGGCTAGCGGGAAATACAATGAGCAGTTCTTC. Translating gives CASGTPPASGKYNEQFF. The chain is built from TRBV12-5 and TRBJ2-1, with 9 nucleotides matching TRBD2. The germline V gene encodes CDR1 LGHNT and CDR2 FRNRAP. CDR3 length: 17 residues. The ends lost 5 bases at V and 4 bases at J; junction bases unmatched: 12.

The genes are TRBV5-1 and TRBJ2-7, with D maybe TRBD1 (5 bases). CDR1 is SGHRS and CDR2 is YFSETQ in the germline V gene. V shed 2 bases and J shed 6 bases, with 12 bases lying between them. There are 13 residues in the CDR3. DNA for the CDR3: TGCGCCAGCAGCTTCCAGGGATTGGGCGAGCAGTACTTC. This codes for CASSFQGLGEQYF.

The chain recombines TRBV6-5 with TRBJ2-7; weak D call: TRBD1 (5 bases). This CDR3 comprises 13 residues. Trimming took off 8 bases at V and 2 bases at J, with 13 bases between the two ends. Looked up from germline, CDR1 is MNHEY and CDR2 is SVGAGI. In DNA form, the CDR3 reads TGTGCCAGCTTGGGAACAGGTACCTACGAGCAGTACTTC. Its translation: CASLGTGTYEQYF.

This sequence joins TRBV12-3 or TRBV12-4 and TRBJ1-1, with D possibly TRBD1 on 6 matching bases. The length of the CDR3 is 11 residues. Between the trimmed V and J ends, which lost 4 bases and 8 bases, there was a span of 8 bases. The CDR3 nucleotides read TGTGCCAGCAGTTCAGGGGTGGAAGCTTTCTTT. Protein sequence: CASSSGVEAFF.

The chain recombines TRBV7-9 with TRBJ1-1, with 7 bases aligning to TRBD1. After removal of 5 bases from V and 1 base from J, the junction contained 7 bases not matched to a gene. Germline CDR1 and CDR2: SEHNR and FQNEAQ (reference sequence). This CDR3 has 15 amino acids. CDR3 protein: CASSLRDSQNTEAFF. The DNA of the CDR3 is TGTGCCAGCAGCCTCCGGGACAGTCAGAACACTGAAGCTTTCTTT.

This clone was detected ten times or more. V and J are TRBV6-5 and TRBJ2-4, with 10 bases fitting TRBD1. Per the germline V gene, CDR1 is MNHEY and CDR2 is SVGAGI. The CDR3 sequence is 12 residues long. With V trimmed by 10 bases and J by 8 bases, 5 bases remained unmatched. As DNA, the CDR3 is TGTGCCACGGGACAGGGGTCGCACATTCAGTACTTC. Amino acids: CATGQGSHIQYF.